Here is one T cell receptor (beta chain) with its context. This entry belongs to a study of control samples from healthy donors and cancer patients. This CDR3 comprises 16 residues. Germline trimming cut 4 bases from V and 3 bases from J; bases unmatched to any gene: 6. The V gene's germline CDR1 is PRHDT and CDR2 FYEKMQ (reference sequence). Measured with immunoSEQ multiplex PCR; TCRdb has only the in-frame clones, and not every one. Among 140,000 to 150,000 clones, 93% were seen once, and the ten largest hold approximately 5.7%. Sequenced: blood. The TCR sequence derives from a man aged 18 to 29 in good health. The V gene is TRBV13, the J gene TRBJ2-5, with TRBD2 identical over 12 bases. The CDR3 reads CASSSSLAGGEETQYF. The CDR3 bases are TGTGCCAGCAGCTCCTCACTAGCGGGGGGAGAAGAGACCCAGTACTTC.